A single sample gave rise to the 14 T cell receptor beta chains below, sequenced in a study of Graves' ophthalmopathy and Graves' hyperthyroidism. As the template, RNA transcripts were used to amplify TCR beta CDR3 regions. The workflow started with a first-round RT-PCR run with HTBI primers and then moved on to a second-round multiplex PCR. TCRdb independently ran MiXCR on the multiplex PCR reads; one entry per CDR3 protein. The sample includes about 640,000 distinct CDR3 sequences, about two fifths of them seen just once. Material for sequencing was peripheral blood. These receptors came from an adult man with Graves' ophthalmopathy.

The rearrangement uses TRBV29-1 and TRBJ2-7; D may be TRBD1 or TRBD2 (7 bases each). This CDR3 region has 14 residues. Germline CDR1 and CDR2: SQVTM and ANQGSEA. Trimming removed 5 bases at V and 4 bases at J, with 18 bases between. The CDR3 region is CSVYRDSGVYEQYF. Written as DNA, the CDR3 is TGCAGCGTTTACCGGGACAGCGGGGTTTACGAGCAGTACTTC.

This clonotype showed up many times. CDR3 residues: CSVPGDVEAFF. Written as DNA, the CDR3 is TGCAGTGTCCCTGGGGACGTTGAAGCTTTCTTT. This chain links TRBV20-1 with TRBJ1-1, with a possible D match to TRBD1 (5 bases). V was cut by 7 bases and J by 7 bases, with 13 bases left in between. The CDR3 covers 11 residues. Germline loops: CDR1 DFQATT, CDR2 SNEGSKA (reference sequence).

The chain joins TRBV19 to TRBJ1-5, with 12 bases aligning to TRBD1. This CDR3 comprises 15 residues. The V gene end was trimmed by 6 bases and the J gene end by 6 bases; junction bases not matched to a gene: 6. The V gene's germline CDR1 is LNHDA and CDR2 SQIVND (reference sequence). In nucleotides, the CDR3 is TGTGCCAGTAGATCGGGACAGGGGGCAATTCAGCCCCAGCATTTT. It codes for CASRSGQGAIQPQHF.

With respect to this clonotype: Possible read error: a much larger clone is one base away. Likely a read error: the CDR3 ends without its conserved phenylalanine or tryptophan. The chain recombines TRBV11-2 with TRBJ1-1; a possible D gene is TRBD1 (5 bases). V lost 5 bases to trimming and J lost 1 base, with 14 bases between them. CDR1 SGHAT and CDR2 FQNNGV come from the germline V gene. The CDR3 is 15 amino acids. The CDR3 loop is CASSGRGRRNTEAFI. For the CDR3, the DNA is TGTGCCAGCAGCGGCCGGGGGAGGAGGAACACTGAAGCTTTCATT.

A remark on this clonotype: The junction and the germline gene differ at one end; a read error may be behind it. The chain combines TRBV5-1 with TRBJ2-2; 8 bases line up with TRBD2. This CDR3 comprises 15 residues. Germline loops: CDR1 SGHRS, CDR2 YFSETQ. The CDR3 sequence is CASSLVGLDTGELFF. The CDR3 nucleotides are TGTGCCAGCAGCTTGGTGGGACTAGACACCGGGGAGCTGTTTTTT.

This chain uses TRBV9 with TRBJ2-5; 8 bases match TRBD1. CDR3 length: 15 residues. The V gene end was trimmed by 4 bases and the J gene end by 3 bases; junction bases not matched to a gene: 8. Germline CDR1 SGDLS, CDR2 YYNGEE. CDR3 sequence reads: CASSQGAGTEETQYF. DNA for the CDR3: TGTGCCAGCAGCCAGGGGGCGGGCACTGAAGAGACCCAGTACTTC.

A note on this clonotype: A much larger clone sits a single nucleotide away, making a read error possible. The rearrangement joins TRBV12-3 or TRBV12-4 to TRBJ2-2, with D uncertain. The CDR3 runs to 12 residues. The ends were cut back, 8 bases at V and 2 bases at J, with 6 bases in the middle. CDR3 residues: CASAVNTGELFF. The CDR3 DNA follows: TGTGCCAGCGCGGTTAACACCGGGGAGCTGTTTTTT.

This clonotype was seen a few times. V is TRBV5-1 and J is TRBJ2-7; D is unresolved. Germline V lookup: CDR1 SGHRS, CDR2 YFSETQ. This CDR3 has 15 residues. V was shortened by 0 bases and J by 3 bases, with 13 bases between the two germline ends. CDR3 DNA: TGCGCCAGCAGCTTGGGTCCCGCTGCTGACTACGAGCAGTACTTC. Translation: CASSLGPAADYEQYF.

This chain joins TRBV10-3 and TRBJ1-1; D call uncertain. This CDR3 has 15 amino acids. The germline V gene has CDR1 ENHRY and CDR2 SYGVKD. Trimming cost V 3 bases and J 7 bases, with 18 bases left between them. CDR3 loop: CAISDLAGSTDEAFF. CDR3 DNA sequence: TGTGCCATCAGTGACCTAGCGGGGAGCACAGATGAAGCTTTCTTT.

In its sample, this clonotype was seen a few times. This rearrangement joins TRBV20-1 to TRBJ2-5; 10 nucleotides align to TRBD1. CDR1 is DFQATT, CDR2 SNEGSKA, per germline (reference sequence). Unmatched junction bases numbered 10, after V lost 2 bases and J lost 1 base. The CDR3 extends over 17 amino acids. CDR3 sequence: CSARKLRDRGSQETQYF. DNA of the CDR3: TGCAGTGCTAGAAAGCTCCGGGACAGGGGTTCCCAAGAGACCCAGTACTTC.

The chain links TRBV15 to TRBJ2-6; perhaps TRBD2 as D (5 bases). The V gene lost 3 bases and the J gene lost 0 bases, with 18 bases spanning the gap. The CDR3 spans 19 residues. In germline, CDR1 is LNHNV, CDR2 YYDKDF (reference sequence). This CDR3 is CATSSWEPGRASGANVLTF. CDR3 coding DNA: TGTGCCACCAGCAGTTGGGAGCCGGGCCGAGCCTCTGGGGCCAACGTCCTGACTTTC.

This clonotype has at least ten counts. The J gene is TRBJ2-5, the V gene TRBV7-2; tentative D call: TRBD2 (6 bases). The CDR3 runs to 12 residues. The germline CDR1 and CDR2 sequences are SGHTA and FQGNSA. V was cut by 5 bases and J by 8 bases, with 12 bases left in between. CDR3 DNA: TGTGCCAGCAGCGGAGGGAGGCGAACCCAGTACTTC. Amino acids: CASSGGRRTQYF.

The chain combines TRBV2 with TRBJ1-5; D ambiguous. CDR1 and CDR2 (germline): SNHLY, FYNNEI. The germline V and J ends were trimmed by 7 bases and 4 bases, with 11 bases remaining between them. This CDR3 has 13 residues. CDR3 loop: CASNGRPNQPQHF. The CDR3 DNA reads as TGTGCCAGCAACGGTCGCCCGAATCAGCCCCAGCATTTT.

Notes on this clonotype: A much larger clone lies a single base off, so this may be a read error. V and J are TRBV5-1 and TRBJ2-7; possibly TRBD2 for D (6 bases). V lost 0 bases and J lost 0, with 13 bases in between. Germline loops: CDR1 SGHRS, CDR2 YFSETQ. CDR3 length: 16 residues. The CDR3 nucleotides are TGCGCCAGCAGCTTGGGGACTACCGCAATCTCCTACGAGCAGTACTTC. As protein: CASSLGTTAISYEQYF.